This T cell receptor (beta chain) appears in the sequencing data of a study of PD-1 blockade in classical Hodgkin lymphoma. Study summary: Nivolumab 3 mg/kg was given intravenously every 2 weeks.

Measured with immunoSEQ multiplex PCR; TCRdb has only the in-frame clones, and not every one. The table has fewer than 15,000 clones, roughly 86% seen once. Remarks on this clone: Its cognate antigen is unknown.

Study-wide results and limits: Repertoire differences lack defined causes, possibly disease activity or prior therapy. Baseline diversity resembling that of newly diagnosed patients was seen in complete responders.

Each of the patients experienced relapse following autologous stem cell transplantation, and their brentuximab vedotin exposure differed. Germline V gene lookup returns CDR1 SEHNR and CDR2 FQNEAQ (reference sequence). There are 16 residues in the CDR3. Germline trimming cut 1 base from V and 6 bases from J; bases unmatched to any gene: 4. The sample consisted of peripheral blood mononuclear cells (PBMCs), taken at baseline. The sequence derives from a human donor with classical Hodgkin lymphoma. The chain combines TRBV7-9 with TRBJ2-3; TRBD2 matches at 13 bases. CDR3 amino acids: CASSLGLAGGGDTQYF. The CDR3 DNA reads as TGTGCCAGCAGCTTAGGACTAGCGGGAGGAGGTGATACGCAGTATTTT.